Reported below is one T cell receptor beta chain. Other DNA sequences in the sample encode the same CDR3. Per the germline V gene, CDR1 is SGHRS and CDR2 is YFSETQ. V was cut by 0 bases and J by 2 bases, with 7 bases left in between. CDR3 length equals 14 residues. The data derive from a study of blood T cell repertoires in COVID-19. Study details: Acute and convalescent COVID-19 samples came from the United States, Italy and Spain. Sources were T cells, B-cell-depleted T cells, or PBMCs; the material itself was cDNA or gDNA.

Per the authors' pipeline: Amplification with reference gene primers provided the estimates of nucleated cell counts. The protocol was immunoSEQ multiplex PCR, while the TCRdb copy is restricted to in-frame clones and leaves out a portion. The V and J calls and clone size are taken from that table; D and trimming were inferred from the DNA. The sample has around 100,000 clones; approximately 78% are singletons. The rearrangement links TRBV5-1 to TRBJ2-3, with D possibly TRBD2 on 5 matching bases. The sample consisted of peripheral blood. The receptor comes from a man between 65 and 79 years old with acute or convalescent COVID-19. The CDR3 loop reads CASSLERSTDTQYF. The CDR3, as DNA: TGCGCCAGCAGCTTGGAGCGGTCCACAGATACGCAGTATTTT.